Following are 29 T cell receptor beta chains from one sample sequenced in a study of CD8 T cells in ankylosing spondylitis. The antigens these receptors bind are not known. From the 5' RACE reads, TCRdb called clonotypes with MiXCR, one entry per CDR3 protein. Of 750,000 to 850,000 distinct CDR3 sequences in the sample, approximately 12% are singletons; the top ten hold approximately 0.51%. General observations from the study: A TCR beta motif of about eight highly homologous variants seemed to mark ankylosing spondylitis blood.

The sample taken for sequencing was blood, either unsorted or a sorted T cell fraction (not recorded which). The source of these receptors is a male donor with ankylosing spondylitis.

This chain links TRBV7-9 with TRBJ1-1; the match to TRBD1 covers 7 bases. This CDR3 is built from 16 residues. Germline CDR1 is SEHNR and CDR2 is FQNEAQ (reference sequence). The junction had 9 bases not matched to a gene; V was cut back by 5 bases and J by 0 bases. CDR3 bases: TGTGCCAGCAGCGGGAGGACAGGAGTCATGAACACTGAAGCTTTCTTT. It encodes CASSGRTGVMNTEAFF.

The V call is TRBV6-2 or TRBV6-3, the J call TRBJ1-5; D not certain. Germline V gives CDR1 MNHEY, CDR2 SVGEGT. V lost 6 bases and J lost 7, with 16 bases in between. The CDR3 covers 14 residues. CDR3 in amino acids: CASRIGPSRQPQHF. DNA of the CDR3: TGTGCCAGCAGAATAGGGCCTTCAAGGCAGCCCCAGCATTTT.

This clonotype has a count of ten or more. The rearrangement uses TRBV12-3 or TRBV12-4 and TRBJ2-3; D not certain. The CDR3 runs 12 residues. V lost 6 bases and J 8 bases, leaving 12 bases between the germline ends. The CDR3 DNA reads as TGTGCCAGCAGCTTTACCGCAAGTACGCAGTATTTT. Translation gives CASSFTASTQYF.

The CDR3 DNA reads as TGTGCCAGCGGCGGGGGGGAGACAGATACGCAGTATTTT. Translating it yields CASGGGETDTQYF. This chain joins TRBV6-1 and TRBJ2-3, with TRBD2 identical over 9 bases. V gave up 8 bases and J gave up 3 bases; unmatched junction bases: 3. This CDR3 has 13 amino acids. Germline V CDR1 and CDR2: MNHNS, SASEGT.

This clonotype was picked up a small number of times. The V call is TRBV5-1, the J call TRBJ1-1; D gene ambiguous. V was clipped by 0 bases and J by 1 base, with 13 bases between them. Germline V CDR1 and CDR2: SGHRS, YFSETQ. This CDR3 has 16 amino acids. In nucleotides, the CDR3 is TGCGCCAGCAGCTTGGGCAAGCCCCTCTGGAACACTGAAGCTTTCTTT. Translation: CASSLGKPLWNTEAFF.

The table lists this clonotype with a few counts. This rearrangement joins TRBV29-1 to TRBJ1-1; weak D call: TRBD1 (6 bases). The germline CDR1 and CDR2 sequences are SQVTM and ANQGSEA. This CDR3 has 13 amino acids. The ends were cut back, 6 bases at V and 5 bases at J, with 16 bases in the middle. The CDR3 nucleotides are TGCAGCGTCGCAACAGGGTTTCCGACTGAAGCTTTCTTT. Translated, it gives CSVATGFPTEAFF. Filled out from reference TRBV29-1 and TRBJ1-1, the complete variable domain reads SAVISQKPSRDICQRGTSLTIQCQVDSQVTMMFWYRQQPGQSLTLIATANQGSEATYESGFVIDKFPISRPNLTFSTLTVSNMSPEDSSIYLCSVATGFPTEAFFGQGTRLTVV.

The V call is TRBV6-2 or TRBV6-3, the J call TRBJ2-3, with D possibly being TRBD2 (6 bases). CDR1 and CDR2 from the germline V gene are MNHEY and SVGEGT. V was clipped by 7 bases and J by 4 bases, with 15 bases between them. CDR3 length: 14 amino acids. The DNA for the CDR3 is TGTGCCAGCACCCCTGGCGGGAAGGCAGATACGCAGTATTTT. It is translated as CASTPGGKADTQYF.

The rearrangement joins TRBV7-3 to TRBJ1-5; D is undetermined. Germline CDR1 and CDR2: SGHTA and FQGTGA. V lost 5 bases and J 5 bases, leaving 10 bases between the germline ends. This CDR3 comprises 13 residues. The chain's CDR3 is CASSQTTDQPQHF. The CDR3, as DNA: TGTGCCAGCAGCCAAACAACGGATCAGCCCCAGCATTTT.

A remark on this clonotype: An end of the junction differs from the germline gene, which may be a read error. The chain uses TRBV6-5 and TRBJ2-2; D possibly matches TRBD1 or TRBD2 (5 bases each). The CDR3 has 17 amino acids. CDR1 is MNHEY and CDR2 is SVGAGI in the germline V gene. CDR3 coding DNA: TGTGCCAGCAGTTACTCGATCGGGACGGTTAACACCGCGGAGCTGTTTTTT. The encoded protein is CASSYSIGTVNTAELFF.

The rearrangement uses TRBV7-2 and TRBJ1-4; perhaps TRBD1 as D (6 bases). The CDR3 is 15 amino acids. Germline CDR1 SGHTA, CDR2 FQGNSA. The ends were cut back, 2 bases at V and 10 bases at J, with 17 bases in the middle. This CDR3 is CASSLISGGTRKLFF. CDR3 nucleotide sequence: TGTGCCAGCAGCTTAATATCGGGCGGGACACGAAAACTGTTTTTT.

This clonotype was picked up a small number of times. The chain is built from TRBV12-3 or TRBV12-4 and TRBJ1-2, with 7 positions matching TRBD1. The CDR3 has 15 residues. Unmatched junction bases numbered 7, after V lost 1 base and J lost 5 bases. As DNA, the CDR3 is TGTGCCAGCAGTTTAGAACGGACAGGACTATATGGCTACACCTTC. This sequence encodes CASSLERTGLYGYTF.

The chain joins TRBV2 to TRBJ2-7; D uncertain. There are 12 residues in the CDR3. Germline V gene lookup returns CDR1 SNHLY and CDR2 FYNNEI. Trimming pared 2 bases from V and 3 bases from J, leaving 5 bases between. For the CDR3, the DNA is TGTGCCAGCAGTGAACAGATCTACGAGCAGTACTTC. Its protein is CASSEQIYEQYF. Based on the CDR3 plus reference TRBV2 and TRBJ2-7, the full variable domain is EPEVTQTPSHQVTQMGQEVILRCVPISNHLYFYWYRQILGQKVEFLVSFYNNEISEKSEIFDDQFSVERPDGSNFTLKIRSTKLEDSAMYFCASSEQIYEQYFGPGTRLTVT.

Worth noting for this clonotype: The junction shows a germline mismatch at one end, possibly a read error. V is TRBV6-5 and J is TRBJ2-5; D possibly corresponds to TRBD1 (6 bases). CDR1 and CDR2 (germline): MNHEY, SVGAGI. CDR3 length: 16 amino acids. CDR3 region: CATSYLGAGYQETQYF. The CDR3 DNA is TGTGCCACCAGTTACTTGGGGGCTGGGTACCAAGAGACCCAGTACTTC.

This clonotype showed up just a few times. The chain combines TRBV6-5 with TRBJ1-1; D perhaps matches TRBD1 (6 bases). The CDR3 spans 12 residues. V was pared by 5 bases and J by 6 bases, with 10 bases between. Per the germline V gene, CDR1 is MNHEY and CDR2 is SVGAGI. The CDR3 loop is CASSTGIAEAFF. In DNA form, the CDR3 reads TGTGCCAGCAGTACAGGGATAGCTGAAGCTTTCTTT.

This clonotype came up a few times. The V gene is TRBV12-3 or TRBV12-4, the J gene TRBJ2-1; D is uncertain. V dropped 7 bases and J dropped 2 bases, with 12 bases sitting between them. The CDR3 is 14 residues long. The CDR3 nucleotides read TGTGCCAGCACCCACAGCGTTCCCTACAATGAGCAGTTCTTC. Translation: CASTHSVPYNEQFF.

The V call is TRBV7-2, the J call TRBJ2-1, with 7 nucleotides matching TRBD1. The J segment lost 1 base and the V segment lost 8 bases, leaving 8 bases of the junction unmatched. CDR1 is SGHTA, CDR2 FQGNSA, per germline. The CDR3 totals 15 residues. The CDR3: CASRLGTVSYNEQFF. Here the CDR3 DNA reads TGTGCCAGCCGGCTCGGGACAGTTTCCTACAATGAGCAGTTCTTC.

This clonotype has at least ten counts. The chain is built from TRBV12-3 or TRBV12-4 and TRBJ2-5; possibly TRBD2 for D (6 bases). The CDR3 is 13 amino acids. Trimming removed 6 bases from V and 2 bases from J, with 10 bases in between. CDR3 in amino acids: CASRLAFQETQYF. The DNA for the CDR3 is TGTGCCAGCAGGCTAGCGTTTCAAGAGACCCAGTACTTC.

This clonotype was detected many times. J is TRBJ2-7 and V is TRBV4-3, with D hard to call. The germline gives CDR1 LGHNA, CDR2 YSLEER. Between the trimmed V and J ends, which lost 4 bases and 4 bases, there was a span of 11 bases. The CDR3 loop spans 13 amino acids. CDR3 loop: CASSRGLLYEQYF. The DNA for the CDR3 is TGCGCCAGCAGCCGTGGGCTACTTTACGAGCAGTACTTC.

V usage is TRBV27 and J usage is TRBJ2-1; the D is unclear. This CDR3 has 16 residues. With 4 bases removed from V and 0 bases from J, the gap between germline ends came to 13 bases. Looked up from germline, CDR1 is MNHEY and CDR2 is SMNVEV (reference sequence). The CDR3 sequence: CASSSAWRSSYNEQFF. In nucleotides, the CDR3 is TGTGCCAGCAGTTCGGCGTGGCGGAGCTCCTACAATGAGCAGTTCTTC.

This clonotype turned up a few times. The chain joins TRBV7-8 to TRBJ2-3; D is uncertain. This CDR3 comprises 13 residues. Germline CDR1 SGHVS, CDR2 FQNEAQ. The V and J ends lost 6 bases and 5 bases respectively, with 12 bases between them. The CDR3, as DNA: TGTGCCAGCAGTCGCGGCCCTGGAGATACGCAGTATTTT. It encodes CASSRGPGDTQYF.

The gene calls are TRBV11-2 and TRBJ2-2; D remains ambiguous. CDR3 length: 18 residues. The germline V and J ends were trimmed by 3 bases and 5 bases, with 22 bases remaining between them. Germline CDR1 SGHAT, CDR2 FQNNGV. CDR3 sequence reads: CASSFGKFLGIATGELFF. CDR3 coding DNA: TGTGCCAGCAGCTTTGGGAAATTTCTCGGAATCGCTACCGGGGAGCTGTTTTTT.

V and J are TRBV24-1 and TRBJ1-6; tentative D call: TRBD1 (6 bases). Per germline, CDR1 KGHDR and CDR2 SFDVKD. Trimming removed 6 bases from V and 10 bases from J, with 18 bases in between. CDR3 length: 15 residues. The CDR3 reads CATSTHREEGSPLHF. As DNA, the CDR3 is TGTGCCACCAGTACTCACAGGGAGGAGGGATCACCCCTCCACTTT.

This clonotype was observed many times. The chain uses TRBV29-1 and TRBJ2-7, with D tentatively TRBD1 (5 bases). Germline values: CDR1 SQVTM, CDR2 ANQGSEA. V was shortened by 5 bases and J by 4 bases, with 18 bases between the two germline ends. The CDR3 is 14 amino acids. As DNA, the CDR3 is TGCAGCGTTTTTGGTTGGAAGGACACGTACGAGCAGTACTTC. This gives the protein CSVFGWKDTYEQYF.

With regard to this clonotype: The germline gene is not matched at one end of the junction; a read error may be the cause. The gene calls are TRBV4-3 and TRBJ1-1; D remains unclear. From germline, CDR1 is LGHNA and CDR2 YSLEER. This CDR3 region has 15 residues. This CDR3 reads CASTQDLILAVEAFF. CDR3 DNA: TGCGCCAGCACCCAAGATCTTATCTTGGCCGTTGAAGCTTTCTTT.

This clonotype was seen more than once but under ten times. This chain uses TRBV6-5 with TRBJ2-6, with unresolved D. Germline lookup yields CDR1 MNHEY and CDR2 SVGAGI. The CDR3 is made up of 16 amino acids. The germline V and J ends were trimmed by 0 bases and 0 bases, with 6 bases remaining between them. The CDR3 is CASSYSWSSGANVLTF. DNA for the CDR3: TGTGCCAGCAGTTACTCCTGGAGCTCTGGGGCCAACGTCCTGACTTTC.

This clonotype has more than one count but fewer than ten. This chain uses TRBV10-3 with TRBJ2-3, with D tentatively TRBD2 (5 bases). The CDR3 totals 12 residues. Germline V lookup: CDR1 ENHRY, CDR2 SYGVKD. V was cut by 6 bases and J by 6 bases, with 10 bases left in between. CDR3 protein: CAISPSGDTQYF. The CDR3 nucleotides read TGTGCCATCAGCCCCTCGGGGGATACGCAGTATTTT.

This clonotype came up many times. The CDR3 spells CASSVAYEQYF. The DNA for the CDR3 is TGTGCCAGCAGTGTCGCCTACGAGCAGTACTTC. The chain carries TRBV7-2 and TRBJ2-7; D call uncertain. The CDR3 runs 11 residues. Germline loops: CDR1 SGHTA, CDR2 FQGNSA. The ends were cut back, 6 bases at V and 2 bases at J, with 5 bases in the middle.

In DNA, the CDR3 is TGTGCCAGCCGCCTGGGACTAGCGGGAGGATATACGCAGTATTTT. Protein: CASRLGLAGGYTQYF. J is TRBJ2-3 and V is TRBV6-1; the match to TRBD2 covers 15 bases. Germline-derived CDR1 and CDR2 are MNHNS and SASEGT. The CDR3 sequence is 15 residues long. Trimming at V came to 8 bases and at J to 7 bases, leaving 7 bases not matched to a gene.

The V and J genes are TRBV6-1 and TRBJ1-1; 8 nucleotides agree with TRBD1. With 6 bases clipped from V and 0 bases from J, the junction kept 6 bases outside the gene matches. The CDR3 extends over 15 amino acids. Germline assignment: CDR1 MNHNS and CDR2 SASEGT. As DNA, the CDR3 is TGTGCCAGCAGGCGGGCAGGGGGCGTGAACACTGAAGCTTTCTTT. This codes for CASRRAGGVNTEAFF.